This is a list of T cell receptor beta chains from one sample in a study of radiation and T cells in renal cell carcinoma. Some clones are missing from TCRdb's copy, which holds only in-frame ones; the method was immunoSEQ multiplex PCR. The sample holds about 150,000 clones, roughly 90% seen once. This specimen was blood, taken from a patient whose treatment included radiotherapy and nephrectomy. Every receptor here comes from a woman between 45 and 60 years old with renal cell carcinoma. CDR3s include the opening cysteine and the closing phenylalanine or tryptophan. D genes are given only for firm matches. Clone sizes are given selectively: once, few, many, or a class where the clone is expanded.

cdr3_aa | cdr3_nt | d_call | cdr3_length | clone_size | j_call | v_call
CASSFTTDTEAFF | TGCGCCAGCAGCTTCACGACAGACACTGAAGCTTTCTTT | NA | 13 | NA | TRBJ1-1 | TRBV5-1
CATRVASGANVLTF | TGTGCCACCAGGGTAGCCTCTGGGGCCAACGTCCTGACTTTC | NA | 14 | NA | TRBJ2-6 | TRBV15
CASSKQAGGTGELFF | TGTGCCAGCAGTAAACAGGCCGGGGGCACCGGGGAGCTGTTTTTT | NA | 15 | NA | TRBJ2-2 | TRBV6-6
CASSLGTGVNYGYTF | TGTGCCAGCAGCTTAGGGACAGGGGTAAACTATGGCTACACCTTC | TRBD1 | 15 | NA | TRBJ1-2 | TRBV13
CASSPLTGQGGEQYF | TGCGCCAGCAGCCCGCTCACGGGACAGGGGGGGGAGCAGTACTTC | TRBD1 | 15 | NA | TRBJ2-7 | TRBV5-1
CASSHRAGSPEAFF | TGTGCCAGCAGCCACCGAGCAGGGAGTCCCGAAGCTTTCTTT | NA | 14 | NA | TRBJ1-1 | TRBV11-2
CASSSPGAYEQYF | TGTGCCAGCAGTTCACCCGGGGCCTACGAGCAGTACTTC | NA | 13 | NA | TRBJ2-7 | TRBV6-5
CASRPTGPPRAFF | TGTGCCAGCAGGCCGACAGGGCCACCTCGCGCTTTCTTT | TRBD1 | 13 | NA | TRBJ1-1 | TRBV6-1
CASSQDSREYNSPLHF | TGTGCCAGCAGCCAAGATTCAAGGGAATATAATTCACCCCTCCACTTT | NA | 16 | once | TRBJ1-6 | TRBV14
CASSRQGGEKLFF | TGTGCCAGCAGCAGGCAGGGAGGCGAAAAACTGTTTTTT | NA | 13 | NA | TRBJ1-4 | TRBV7-2
CASSLDRAGTEAFF | TGTGCCAGCAGCTTAGACAGGGCAGGCACTGAGGCTTTCTTT | TRBD1 | 14 | NA | TRBJ1-1 | TRBV7-3
CASTNGRQNSPLHF | TGTGCCAGCACCAACGGACGGCAAAATTCACCCCTCCACTTT | NA | 14 | NA | TRBJ1-6 | TRBV9
CAWRPIGDRVAPNYGYTF | TGTGCCTGGAGACCGATCGGGGACAGGGTTGCCCCGAACTATGGCTACACCTTC | TRBD1 | 18 | NA | TRBJ1-2 | TRBV30
CASRSTGEGQPQHF | TGTGCCAGCAGATCTACAGGGGAAGGACAGCCCCAGCATTTT | TRBD1 | 14 | NA | TRBJ1-5 | TRBV6-1
CASSDGTGGNEKLFF | TGTGCCAGCAGTGACGGGACAGGGGGCAATGAAAAACTGTTTTTT | TRBD1 | 15 | once | TRBJ1-4 | TRBV2
CASSEIRARGELFF | TGTGCCAGCAGTGAAATAAGGGCGCGAGGGGAGCTGTTTTTT | NA | 14 | NA | TRBJ2-2 | TRBV2
CASSPIGPPTNEKLFF | TGTGCCAGTAGTCCGATTGGACCGCCAACTAATGAAAAACTGTTTTTT | NA | 16 | NA | TRBJ1-4 | TRBV19
CASSLRGANEKLFF | TGTGCCAGCAGTCTCAGGGGGGCTAATGAAAAACTGTTTTTT | TRBD1 | 14 | NA | TRBJ1-4 | TRBV27
CASSLRQRTATNEKLFF | TGCGCCAGCAGCCTCCGACAGAGAACCGCAACTAATGAAAAACTGTTTTTT | NA | 17 | NA | TRBJ1-4 | TRBV5-1
CASGLEAGDQPQHF | TGTGCTAGTGGTTTGGAGGCAGGGGATCAGCCCCAGCATTTT | NA | 14 | NA | TRBJ1-5 | TRBV12-5
CASSSGQGVNTEAFF | TGTGCCAGCTCATCCGGACAGGGGGTTAACACTGAAGCTTTCTTT | TRBD1 | 15 | NA | TRBJ1-1 | TRBV18
CASSIPLTGGEKLFF | TGTGCCAGTAGTATACCCCTGACAGGGGGCGAAAAACTGTTTTTT | TRBD1 | 15 | NA | TRBJ1-4 | TRBV19
CASSPLPRTYRGSTGELFF | TGTGCCAGCAGCCCCCTACCCCGGACCTACAGGGGGAGCACCGGGGAGCTGTTTTTT | TRBD1 | 19 | NA | TRBJ2-2 | TRBV7-9
CASTPDGLLWEF | TGTGCCAGCACACCCGACGGCCTCCTCTGGGAGTTT | NA | 12 | NA | TRBJ1-4 | TRBV6-1
CASSGPGGGKTQYF | TGTGCCAGCAGCGGTCCGGGAGGCGGGAAGACCCAGTACTTC | TRBD2 | 14 | NA | TRBJ2-5 | TRBV13
CASSLIGQGTEAFF | TGCGCCAGCAGCTTAATAGGACAGGGCACTGAAGCTTTCTTT | TRBD1 | 14 | NA | TRBJ1-1 | TRBV5-1
CASSLIGETQYF | TGTGCCAGCAGCTTGATTGGGGAGACCCAGTACTTC | NA | 12 | NA | TRBJ2-5 | TRBV5-4
CAWSGTYGYTF | TGTGCCTGGTCGGGGACCTATGGCTACACCTTC | NA | 11 | once | TRBJ1-2 | TRBV30
CASGLVLGQGNYGYTF | TGTGCTAGTGGTTTGGTACTGGGGCAGGGCAACTATGGCTACACCTTC | NA | 16 | few | TRBJ1-2 | TRBV12-5
CASSLAGSQYF | TGTGCCAGCAGCTTAGCCGGGAGCCAGTACTTC | NA | 11 | NA | TRBJ2-5 | TRBV13
CASSLGTGGSQPQHF | TGTGCCAGCAGCTTAGGGACAGGGGGAAGTCAGCCCCAGCATTTT | TRBD1 | 15 | many | TRBJ1-5 | TRBV7-9
CASSLAEVAGGITDTQYF | TGCGCCAGCAGCTTGGCGGAGGTAGCGGGGGGGATCACAGATACGCAGTATTTT | TRBD2 | 18 | NA | TRBJ2-3 | TRBV5-1
CASSPGTGSYNEQFF | TGTGCCAGCAGCCCTGGGACAGGTTCCTACAATGAGCAGTTCTTC | TRBD1 | 15 | NA | TRBJ2-1 | TRBV5-6
CASTQGNSYDTQYF | TGTGCCAGTACCCAGGGGAATTCCTATGATACGCAGTATTTT | NA | 14 | NA | TRBJ2-3 | TRBV19
CASSQEIQGATEAFF | TGCGCCAGCAGCCAAGAAATACAGGGGGCGACTGAAGCTTTCTTT | TRBD1 | 15 | NA | TRBJ1-1 | TRBV4-1
CASSFQRGAPYEQYF | TGCGCCAGCAGCTTCCAGCGGGGGGCCCCTTACGAGCAGTACTTC | TRBD2 | 15 | NA | TRBJ2-7 | TRBV5-1
CASSFGGASEAFF | TGTGCCAGCAGCTTTGGGGGCGCCTCTGAAGCTTTCTTT | NA | 13 | few | TRBJ1-1 | TRBV5-5
CAWSGGVNTEAFF | TGTGCCTGGAGTGGGGGGGTGAACACTGAAGCTTTCTTT | NA | 13 | few | TRBJ1-1 | TRBV30
CASREFSGATGELFF | TGTGCCAGCAGGGAGTTTAGCGGGGCCACCGGGGAGCTGTTTTTT | TRBD2 | 15 | NA | TRBJ2-2 | TRBV11-2
CASSRGSSTDTQYF | TGTGCCAGCAGCCGGGGATCCAGCACAGATACGCAGTATTTT | NA | 14 | NA | TRBJ2-3 | TRBV11-3
CASSLGLAGETQYF | TGTGCCAGCAGCTTAGGGCTAGCAGGCGAGACCCAGTACTTC | NA | 14 | NA | TRBJ2-5 | TRBV7-2
CASSYPSGRATEAFF | TGTGCCAGCAGCTACCCTTCGGGGAGAGCGACTGAAGCTTTCTTT | NA | 15 | once | TRBJ1-1 | TRBV6-5
CASSYAGTDYGYTF | TGTGCCAGCAGCTATGCAGGGACGGACTATGGCTACACCTTC | NA | 14 | NA | TRBJ1-2 | TRBV5-6
CAIGERTSIPYGYTF | TGTGCCATCGGCGAGCGGACATCTATACCCTATGGCTACACCTTC | NA | 15 | NA | TRBJ1-2 | TRBV10-3
CASSLVLSGYTF | TGTGCCAGCAGCTTAGTGCTTTCTGGCTACACCTTC | NA | 12 | NA | TRBJ1-2 | TRBV7-2
CASNSGSSYNEQFF | TGTGCCAGCAATAGCGGGAGCTCCTACAATGAGCAGTTCTTC | TRBD2 | 14 | NA | TRBJ2-1 | TRBV7-9
CASSYSGTQGREKLFF | TGTGCCAGCAGTTACTCAGGCACGCAGGGTAGAGAAAAACTGTTTTTT | NA | 16 | once | TRBJ1-4 | TRBV6-6
CAAERSNEQFF | TGTGCCGCTGAAAGGAGCAATGAGCAGTTCTTC | NA | 11 | NA | TRBJ2-1 | TRBV5-8
CASTPRRTVDGEAFF | TGTGCCAGTACCCCAAGACGGACAGTTGATGGTGAAGCTTTCTTT | NA | 15 | once | TRBJ1-1 | TRBV19
CASSFRLAGSFEQFF | TGTGCCAGCAGCTTTCGGCTAGCGGGGAGCTTTGAGCAGTTCTTC | TRBD2 | 15 | NA | TRBJ2-1 | TRBV7-9
CASSFSLLGGNGYTF | TGCGCCAGCAGCTTTTCCCTCCTAGGGGGCAACGGCTACACCTTC | TRBD1 | 15 | few | TRBJ1-2 | TRBV5-1